This TCR beta chain was recorded in a study of T cell responses to AZD1222 COVID-19 vaccine listed by TCRdb under 2021. Turning to the overall study: TCR sequencing was performed for 230 to 250 trial participants, of whom about 210 were given two doses of AZD1222 and some 25 were given two doses of MenACWY control vaccine. Trial participants were enrolled into age subgroups of 18-55, 56-69 and 70-plus years, which contained approximately 150, 30 and 60 TCR-sequenced participants, respectively.

The germline V gene (reference sequence) provides CDR1 PRHDT and CDR2 FYEKMQ. Trimming at the junction amounts to 4 bases on V and 0 bases on J, and the germline ends lie 5 bases apart. Spanning cysteine to phenylalanine, the CDR3 consists of 13 amino acids. Only CDR3 DNA remains: 39 bases, in frame from the first base. Notes on this clone: Its antigen remains undetermined. Within one base of it there is no much larger clone, and no base qualities were kept.

The paper as a whole reports these results and caveats: After two AZD1222 doses, both the breadth and the depth of spike-specific TCRs were significantly higher than at day 0 and than in MenACWY recipients. Reportedly, close to half of the unique spike-specific TCRs recognized epitopes lying outside the regions that are mutated in the B.1.351 and B.1.1.7 variants. Participants were mostly white British, with more females than males. The authors suggested clonal diversity may have been underestimated. In the small 56-69-year group, the increase in depth fell short of significance, most likely because of low power. The whole spike protein was spanned by vaccine-associated CD4 TCRs, and dominant responses were seen in regions 160-218 and 743-854. Conclusions about previously exposed vaccinees were limited because only six or seven AZD1222 recipients were SARS-CoV-2 seropositive at baseline. No day 14 peak-response samples were available, so repertoires were characterized only after the peak T cell response.

The CDR3 regions of human TCRbeta chains were analyzed by immunosequencing. Under the source paper's analysis protocol: TCRs in the repertoires were matched against a reference library of SARS-CoV-2-specific TCRs that had been generated with the MIRA antigen-specificity platform. Breadth was defined as the fraction of unique TCRs that were SARS-CoV-2-associated, and depth was defined as the fraction of total T cells that were SARS-CoV-2-associated. Using the MIRA data, every spike-specific TCR was mapped to the spike region that the TCR reacted to and assigned to either a CD4 or a CD8 class. Log10-transformed breadth and depth values were compared by one-way ANOVA with Sidak's multiple comparisons tests. Imported from immuneACCESS, the table was reduced by TCRdb to in-frame sequences with V and J called. These copies leave out some clones; in studies compared against another copy, an unresolved V gene accounts for under half, and the cause of the remainder is not known. The D gene and trimming were derived from the DNA, and the V and J assignments and clone size from that table. Present in this sample are about 150,000 clones, roughly nine tenths of which were seen just once. The biggest ten clones account for about 3.8% of the sample.

Taken with the paper, the label for time point translates to: about 28 days (+/-7) after the second vaccine dose. AZD1222 recipients given second doses at about 4 weeks or at about 12 weeks were pooled, since spike-specific TCR depth and breadth were not found to differ between the two schedules. The vaccinee samples were drawn from two UK trials, COV001 and COV002, one of which was a single-blind randomized controlled phase 2/3 trial testing AZD1222 (ChAdOx1 nCoV-19) in healthy adults. For TCRbeta chain sequencing, PBMC samples were collected from trial participants at day 0 and at day 28 after the second dose.

The sequence is built from TRBV13 and TRBJ2-3; the D gene cannot be named for sure. The sequencing used peripheral blood, collected 28 days after the second AZD1222 dose. This receptor was taken from an adult who received the AZD1222 COVID-19 vaccine. CDR3 sequence: CASSSTSTDTQYF. The nucleotide sequence reads TGTGCCAGCAGCTCCACTAGCACAGATACGCAGTATTTT.